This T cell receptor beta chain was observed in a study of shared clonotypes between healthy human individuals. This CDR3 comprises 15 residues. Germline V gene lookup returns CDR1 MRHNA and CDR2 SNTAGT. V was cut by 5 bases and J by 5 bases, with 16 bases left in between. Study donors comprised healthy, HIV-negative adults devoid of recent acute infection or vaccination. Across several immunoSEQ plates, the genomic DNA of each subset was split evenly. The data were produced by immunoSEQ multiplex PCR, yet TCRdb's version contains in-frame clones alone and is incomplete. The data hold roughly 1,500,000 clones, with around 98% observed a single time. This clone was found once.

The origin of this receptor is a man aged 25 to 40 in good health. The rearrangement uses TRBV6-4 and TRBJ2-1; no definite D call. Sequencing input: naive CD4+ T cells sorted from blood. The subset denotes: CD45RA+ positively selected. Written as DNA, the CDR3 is TGTGCCAGCAGTCTCCGGCTCAGGCGGAACAATGAGCAGTTCTTC. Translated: CASSLRLRRNNEQFF.